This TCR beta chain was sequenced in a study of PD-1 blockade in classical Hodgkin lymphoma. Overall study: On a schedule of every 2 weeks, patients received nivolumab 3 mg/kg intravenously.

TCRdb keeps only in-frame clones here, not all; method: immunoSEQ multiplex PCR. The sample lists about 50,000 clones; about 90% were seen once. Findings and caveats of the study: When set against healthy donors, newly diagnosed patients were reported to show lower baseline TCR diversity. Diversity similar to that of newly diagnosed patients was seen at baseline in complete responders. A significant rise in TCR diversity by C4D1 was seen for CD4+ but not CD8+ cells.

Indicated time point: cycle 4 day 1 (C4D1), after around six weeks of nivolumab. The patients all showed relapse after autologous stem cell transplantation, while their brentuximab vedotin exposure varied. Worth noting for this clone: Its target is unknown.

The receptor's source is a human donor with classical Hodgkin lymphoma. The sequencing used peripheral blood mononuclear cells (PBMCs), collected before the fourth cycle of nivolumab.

This CDR3 reads CASSSWASGGTDTQYF. For the CDR3, the DNA is TGTGCCAGCAGCTCGTGGGCTAGCGGGGGAACAGATACGCAGTATTTT. This chain connects TRBV11-2 to TRBJ2-3; 10 bases map to TRBD2. V gave up 4 bases and J gave up 3 bases; unmatched junction bases: 7. Germline CDR1 reads SGHAT; CDR2 reads FQNNGV. The CDR3 is 16 amino acids. Looking up the rest from reference TRBV11-2 and TRBJ2-3 gives the full variable domain: EAGVAQSPRYKIIEKRQSVAFWCNPISGHATLYWYQQILGQGPKLLIQFQNNGVVDDSQLPKDRFSAERLKGVDSTLKIQPAKLEDSAVYLCASSSWASGGTDTQYFGPGTRLTVL.